This is a list of T cell receptor beta chains from one sample in a study of molecular identifiers for immune sequencing clone quantification. TCRdb re-analysed the PCR reads in MiXCR, keeping a single row per CDR3 protein. Here the sample spans some 94,000 distinct CDR3 sequences, nearly 25% being singletons. Sequenced sample: naive CD8+ T cells from blood, with Jurkat cell RNA spiked in. Source of these receptors: a human donor in good health. Some libraries in this study had Jurkat cell RNA spiked in. CDR3s include the opening cysteine and the closing phenylalanine or tryptophan. A D gene is named only where the DNA matches it firmly. Part of the rows lack a size; the others show once, few, many or a class for expanded clones.

TRBD2 TRBJ2-3 TRBV20-1 many TGCAGTGCTAGATTACTAGCGGGGGTAGATACGCAGTATTTT CSARLLAGVDTQYF
TRBD1 TRBJ2-3 TRBV6-2/TRBV6-3 many TGTGCCAGCAGGACCGGGACAGGGTTGGCAGATACGCAGTATTTT CASRTGTGLADTQYF
NA TRBJ1-5 TRBV12-3/TRBV12-4 NA TGTGCCAGCGGTTTCAGGCTCCATCAGCCCCAGCATTTT CASGFRLHQPQHF
TRBD2 TRBJ2-5 TRBV6-5 many TGTGCCAGCAGTTCCGACTCCCGACTAGCGGGTCCACCCCAAGAGACCCAGTACTTC CASSSDSRLAGPPQETQYF
TRBD1 TRBJ2-7 TRBV27 few TGTGCCAGCAGACGTACCGGGACAGGGGACTACGAGCAGTACTTC CASRRTGTGDYEQYF
NA TRBJ1-1 TRBV5-4 many TGTGCCAGCAGCTGGGGGAGCACTGAAGCTTTCTTT CASSWGSTEAFF
NA TRBJ2-1 TRBV29-1 few TGCAGCGTTGGTATGGGGGAACAGGTGTACAATGAGCAGTTCTTC CSVGMGEQVYNEQFF
NA TRBJ2-2 TRBV7-9 many TGTGCCAGCAGCTTAGGGAACACCGGGGAGCTGTTTTTT CASSLGNTGELFF
NA TRBJ2-3 TRBV4-3 NA TGCGCCAGCAGCCAAGAGGCTAGGTACCGCACAGATACGCAGTATTTT CASSQEARYRTDTQYF
NA TRBJ1-1 TRBV19 many TGTGCCAGTAGTATTAACACTGAAGCTTTCTTT CASSINTEAFF
TRBD1 TRBJ2-7 TRBV11-2 NA TGTGCCAGCAGCCTCAGGGGGCTAAAGTCCTACGAGCAGTACTTC CASSLRGLKSYEQYF
NA TRBJ2-7 TRBV30 NA TGTGCCTGGAGTCCCGCCGGCCCCTACGAGCAGTACTTC CAWSPAGPYEQYF
TRBD1 TRBJ1-2 TRBV19 NA TGTGCCGGTACCCCGGGACAGGCGAACTATGGCTACACCTTC CAGTPGQANYGYTF
TRBD1 TRBJ2-7 TRBV12-3/TRBV12-4 few TGTGCCAGCAGTCCTAGCCGGGACAGGGAATCCTACGAGCAGTACTTC CASSPSRDRESYEQYF
NA TRBJ2-3 TRBV30 NA TGTGCCTGGACCGGAGGCGGGGCCAGCACAGATACGCAGTATTTT CAWTGGGASTDTQYF
NA TRBJ2-7 TRBV12-3/TRBV12-4 few TGTGCCAGCAGTTTAGCGGACTCCTCCTATCCCGAGCAGTACTTC CASSLADSSYPEQYF
NA TRBJ2-4 TRBV13 many TGTGCCAGCAGCTTTTCGGGAGCTAGCAAAAACATTCAGTACTTC CASSFSGASKNIQYF
NA TRBJ1-1 TRBV2 many TGTGCCAGCAGTGAAATGTGGGGAACTGAAGCTTTCTTT CASSEMWGTEAFF
NA TRBJ2-7 TRBV5-1 NA TGCGCCAGCAGCTTGGCCGACGGGGCCTCCTACGAGCAGTACTTC CASSLADGASYEQYF
TRBD2 TRBJ2-1 TRBV11-2 few TGTGCCAGCAGCTTAGTGGATCCAGCGGGGGGGCTGAATGAGCAGTTCTTC CASSLVDPAGGLNEQFF
NA TRBJ2-3 TRBV7-2 many TGTGCCAGCAGCTTAATACAGGGTTCCACAGATACGCAGTATTTT CASSLIQGSTDTQYF
NA TRBJ1-1 TRBV6-2/TRBV6-3 NA TGTGCCAGCAGTTACTATCCCGGAGGAGATGAAGCTTTCTTT CASSYYPGGDEAFF
TRBD2 TRBJ2-2 TRBV20-1 many TGCAGTGCTAGAGGGCTAGCGGGAGGAGCCGGGGAGCTGTTTTTT CSARGLAGGAGELFF
TRBD2 TRBJ2-3 TRBV27 NA TGTGCCAGCAGTTTAGGGGTTAGCGGGACCACAGATACGCAGTATTTT CASSLGVSGTTDTQYF
NA TRBJ2-7 TRBV5-1 many TGTGCCAGCAGCTCCGACTCGTACGAGCAGTACTTC CASSSDSYEQYF
NA TRBJ1-4 TRBV7-9 NA TGTGCCAGCAGCTTTCTGGTAGAGGACGAAAAACTGTTTTTT CASSFLVEDEKLFF
TRBD1 TRBJ2-6 TRBV7-9 many TGTGCCAGCAGCTTAACTGGCGGGACAGGGGCCTCCTCTGGGGCCAACGTCCTGACTTTC CASSLTGGTGASSGANVLTF
NA TRBJ2-1 TRBV27 NA TGTGCCAGCAGTTTTACCGGCGGAAGGGGTTCCAATGAGCAGTTCTTC CASSFTGGRGSNEQFF
NA TRBJ2-3 TRBV4-3 NA TGCGCCAGCAGCCAAGGTGCGGGGTCTAGCACAGATACGCAGTATTTT CASSQGAGSSTDTQYF
TRBD1 TRBJ1-1 TRBV3-1 few TGTGCCAGCAGCCCGGACAGGGCTATGAACACTGAAGCTTTCTTT CASSPDRAMNTEAFF
TRBD1 TRBJ2-3 TRBV24-1 many TGTGCCACCTCAGAAGGACAGGAACGCACAGATACGCAGTATTTT CATSEGQERTDTQYF
NA TRBJ2-1 TRBV7-3 few TGTGCCAGCAGCTTAGTAGGCGGGACGGAGCTCAATGAGCAGTTCTTC CASSLVGGTELNEQFF
TRBD2 TRBJ2-7 TRBV19 NA TGTGCCAGTAGTATAGGATGGCGAGCGGGAGTGTTGGAGCAGTACTTC CASSIGWRAGVLEQYF
TRBD1 TRBJ1-2 TRBV12-5 NA TGTGCTAGTGGTTTATACAGGGGAGATGGCTACACCTTC CASGLYRGDGYTF
NA TRBJ2-6 TRBV12-3/TRBV12-4 many TGTGCCAGCAGTTATACGGCCAACGTCCTGACTTTC CASSYTANVLTF
NA TRBJ2-2 TRBV5-6 NA TGTGCCAGCAGCTTTTGGACTGGGGGGCATGAGGCCGGGGAGCTGTTTTTT CASSFWTGGHEAGELFF
NA TRBJ2-7 TRBV4-3 NA TGCGCCAGCAGCTACTCCGGGAGCTCAATCGAGCAGTACTTC CASSYSGSSIEQYF
NA TRBJ2-1 TRBV7-9 NA TGTGCCAGCAGCTTAGGAGGGGGGCAGCGACACAATGAGCAGTTCTTC CASSLGGGQRHNEQFF
TRBD2 TRBJ2-1 TRBV9 NA TGTGCCAGCAGCGCCCTCATTGGACTAGCGGGCAATGAGCAGTTCTTC CASSALIGLAGNEQFF
NA TRBJ2-1 TRBV7-9 NA TGTGCCAGCCTTCCGACAGGCGGTGAGCAGTTCTTC CASLPTGGEQFF
NA TRBJ2-7 TRBV6-2/TRBV6-3 few TGTGCCATCCGAACGGCGGGCGCCTCCTACGAGCAGTACTTC CAIRTAGASYEQYF
NA TRBJ2-3 TRBV19 NA TGTGCCAGTAGTATAGTGGAGGGTGCAGCTACGCAGTATTTT CASSIVEGAATQYF
TRBD1 TRBJ1-3 TRBV12-3/TRBV12-4 few TGTGCCAGCAGATGGGACAGCGAGCCTGGAAACACCATATATTTT CASRWDSEPGNTIYF
NA TRBJ1-4 TRBV23-1 many TGCGCCAGCAGTCAATCGTCCACAACTAATGAAAAACTGTTTTTT CASSQSSTTNEKLFF
NA TRBJ2-3 TRBV6-2/TRBV6-3 many TGTGCCAGCAGTTACCTAATGGGACCGCGACACACAGATACGCAGTATTTT CASSYLMGPRHTDTQYF
NA TRBJ1-1 TRBV7-8 many TGTGCCAGCAGCTTAGCGTTTAGGGATCGGGACACTGAAGCTTTCTTT CASSLAFRDRDTEAFF
TRBD1 TRBJ2-5 TRBV7-6 NA TGTGCCAGCAGCACGACCGACAGGGCAGAGACCCAGTACTTC CASSTTDRAETQYF